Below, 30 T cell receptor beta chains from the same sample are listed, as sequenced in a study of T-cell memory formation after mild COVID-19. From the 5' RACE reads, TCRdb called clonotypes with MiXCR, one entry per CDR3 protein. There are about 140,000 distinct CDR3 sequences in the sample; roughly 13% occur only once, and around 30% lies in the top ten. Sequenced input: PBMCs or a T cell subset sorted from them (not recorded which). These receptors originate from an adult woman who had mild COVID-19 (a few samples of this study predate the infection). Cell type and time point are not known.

CDR3 residues: CAISEAQGYQPQHF. DNA of the CDR3: TGTGCCATCAGTGAGGCACAGGGATATCAGCCCCAGCATTTT. The chain couples TRBV10-3 to TRBJ1-5, with a weak D call TRBD1 (6 bases). Germline V gives CDR1 ENHRY, CDR2 SYGVKD. V shed 2 bases and J shed 5 bases, with 10 bases lying between them. The CDR3 length is 14 residues.

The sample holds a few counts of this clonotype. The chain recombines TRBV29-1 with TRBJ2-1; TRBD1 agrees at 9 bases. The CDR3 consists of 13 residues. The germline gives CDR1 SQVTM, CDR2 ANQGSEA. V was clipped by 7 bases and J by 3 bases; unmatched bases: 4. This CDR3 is CSALDRGYNEQFF. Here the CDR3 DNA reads TGCAGCGCTTTGGACAGGGGCTACAATGAGCAGTTCTTC.

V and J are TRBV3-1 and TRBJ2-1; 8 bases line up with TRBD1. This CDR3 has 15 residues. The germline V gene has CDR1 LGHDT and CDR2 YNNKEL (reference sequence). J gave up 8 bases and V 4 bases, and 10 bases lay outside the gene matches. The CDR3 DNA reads TGTGCCAGCAGCCCTGGGATCAGGGGGCGAGATGAGCAGTTCTTC. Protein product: CASSPGIRGRDEQFF.

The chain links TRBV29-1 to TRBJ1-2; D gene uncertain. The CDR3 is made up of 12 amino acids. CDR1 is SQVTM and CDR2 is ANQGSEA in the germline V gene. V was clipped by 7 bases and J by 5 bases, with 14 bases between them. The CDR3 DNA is TGCAGCGCCCCGTTCTTTCCGTATGGCTACACCTTC. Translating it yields CSAPFFPYGYTF.

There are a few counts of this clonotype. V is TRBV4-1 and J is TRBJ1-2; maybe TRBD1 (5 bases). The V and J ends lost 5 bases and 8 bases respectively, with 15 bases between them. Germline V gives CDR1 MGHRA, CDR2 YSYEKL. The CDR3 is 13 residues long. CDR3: CASSSGTPPGYTF. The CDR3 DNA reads TGCGCCAGCAGCTCCGGGACTCCCCCGGGCTACACCTTC.

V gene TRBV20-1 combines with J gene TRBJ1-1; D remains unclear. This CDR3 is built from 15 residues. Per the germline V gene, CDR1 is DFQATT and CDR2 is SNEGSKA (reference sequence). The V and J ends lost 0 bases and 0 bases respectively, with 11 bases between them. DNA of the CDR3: TGCAGTGCTAGAGATAGGCCGGGGATGAACACTGAAGCTTTCTTT. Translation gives CSARDRPGMNTEAFF.

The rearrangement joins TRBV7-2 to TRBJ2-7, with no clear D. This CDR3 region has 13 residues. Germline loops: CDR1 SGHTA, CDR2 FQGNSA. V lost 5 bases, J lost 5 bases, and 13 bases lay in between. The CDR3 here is CASSPLGYNEQYF. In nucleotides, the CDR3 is TGTGCCAGCAGCCCCTTGGGATACAACGAGCAGTACTTC. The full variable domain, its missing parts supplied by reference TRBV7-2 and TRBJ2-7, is GAGVSQSPSNKVTEKGKDVELRCDPISGHTALYWYRQSLGQGLEFLIYFQGNSAPDKSGLPSDRFSAERTGGSVSTLTIQRTQQEDSAVYLCASSPLGYNEQYFGPGTRLTVT.

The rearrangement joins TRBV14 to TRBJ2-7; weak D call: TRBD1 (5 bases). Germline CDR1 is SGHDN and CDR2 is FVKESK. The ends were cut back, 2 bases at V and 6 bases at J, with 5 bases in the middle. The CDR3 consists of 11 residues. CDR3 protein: CASSQQGEQYF. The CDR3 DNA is TGTGCCAGCAGCCAACAGGGCGAGCAGTACTTC.

CDR3: CASSRNRGLGTEAFF. CDR3 sequence (DNA): TGTGCCAGCAGCCGAAACAGGGGGTTAGGGACTGAAGCTTTCTTT. The rearrangement links TRBV3-1 to TRBJ1-1; the match to TRBD1 covers 8 bases. Trimming removed 4 bases from V and 5 bases from J; junction bases left unmatched: 9. The CDR3 contains 15 residues. Germline loops: CDR1 LGHDT, CDR2 YNNKEL (reference sequence).

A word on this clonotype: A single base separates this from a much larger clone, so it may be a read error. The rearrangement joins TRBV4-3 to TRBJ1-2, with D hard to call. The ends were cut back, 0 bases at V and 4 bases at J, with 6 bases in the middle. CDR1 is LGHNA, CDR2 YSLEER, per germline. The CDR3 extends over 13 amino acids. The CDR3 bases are TGCGCCAGCAGCCAAGATCCTTGCTATGGCTACACCTTC. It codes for CASSQDPCYGYTF.

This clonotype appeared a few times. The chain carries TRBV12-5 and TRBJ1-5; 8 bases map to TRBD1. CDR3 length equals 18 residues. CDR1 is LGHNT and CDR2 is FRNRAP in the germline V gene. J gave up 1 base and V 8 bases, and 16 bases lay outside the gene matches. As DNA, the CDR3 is TGTGCTAGTATCGCCTCTGACAGGGGAGGTGAAAGCAATCAGCCCCAGCATTTT. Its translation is CASIASDRGGESNQPQHF. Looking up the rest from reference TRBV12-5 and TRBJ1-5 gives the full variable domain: DARVTQTPRHKVTEMGQEVTMRCQPILGHNTVFWYRQTMMQGLELLAYFRNRAPLDDSGMPKDRFSAEMPDATLATLKIQPSEPRDSAVYFCASIASDRGGESNQPQHFGDGTRLSIL.

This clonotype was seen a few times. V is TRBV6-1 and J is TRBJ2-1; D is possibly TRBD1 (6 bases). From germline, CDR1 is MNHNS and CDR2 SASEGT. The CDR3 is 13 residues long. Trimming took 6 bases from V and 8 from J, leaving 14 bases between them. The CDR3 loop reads CASSYRDPDEQFF. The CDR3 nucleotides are TGTGCCAGCAGCTACAGGGATCCGGATGAGCAGTTCTTC.

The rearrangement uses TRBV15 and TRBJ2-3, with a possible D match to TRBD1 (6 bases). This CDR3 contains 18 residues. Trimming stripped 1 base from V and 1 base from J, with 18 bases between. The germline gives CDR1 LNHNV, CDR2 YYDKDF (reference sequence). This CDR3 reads CATSRVGAIRPGTDTQYF. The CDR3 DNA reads TGTGCCACCAGCAGAGTGGGGGCCATCCGCCCCGGCACAGATACGCAGTATTTT.

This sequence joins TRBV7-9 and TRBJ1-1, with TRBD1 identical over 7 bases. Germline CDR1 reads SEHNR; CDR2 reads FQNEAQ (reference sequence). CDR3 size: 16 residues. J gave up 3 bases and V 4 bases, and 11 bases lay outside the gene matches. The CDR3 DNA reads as TGTGCCAGCAGCTACCGACTGACAGGGCGGTACACTGAAGCTTTCTTT. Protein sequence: CASSYRLTGRYTEAFF. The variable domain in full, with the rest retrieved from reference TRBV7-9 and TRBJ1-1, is DTGVSQNPRHKITKRGQNVTFRCDPISEHNRLYWYRQTLGQGPEFLTYFQNEAQLEKSRLLSDRFSAERPKGSFSTLEIQRTEQGDSAMYLCASSYRLTGRYTEAFFGQGTRLTVV.

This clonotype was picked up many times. CDR3 loop: CATDPPQDIQYF. CDR3 coding DNA: TGTGCCACCGACCCGCCACAGGACATTCAGTACTTC. This chain links TRBV7-9 with TRBJ2-4; weak D call: TRBD1 (5 bases). This CDR3 is built from 12 residues. V lost 10 bases and J 8 bases, leaving 15 bases between the germline ends. The germline gives CDR1 SEHNR, CDR2 FQNEAQ (reference sequence).

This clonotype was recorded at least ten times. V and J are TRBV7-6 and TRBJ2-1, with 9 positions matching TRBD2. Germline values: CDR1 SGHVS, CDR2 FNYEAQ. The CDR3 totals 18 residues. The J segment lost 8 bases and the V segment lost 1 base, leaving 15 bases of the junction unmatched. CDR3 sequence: CASSLGLAGYVIDDEQFF. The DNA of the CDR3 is TGTGCCAGCAGCTTAGGTCTAGCGGGATATGTCATTGACGATGAGCAGTTCTTC.

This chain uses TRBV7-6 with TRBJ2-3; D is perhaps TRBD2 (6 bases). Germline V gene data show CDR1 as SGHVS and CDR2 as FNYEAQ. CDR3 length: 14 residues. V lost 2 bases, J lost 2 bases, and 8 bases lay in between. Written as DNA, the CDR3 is TGTGCCAGCAGCTTACGGGAGAACACAGATACGCAGTATTTT. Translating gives CASSLRENTDTQYF.

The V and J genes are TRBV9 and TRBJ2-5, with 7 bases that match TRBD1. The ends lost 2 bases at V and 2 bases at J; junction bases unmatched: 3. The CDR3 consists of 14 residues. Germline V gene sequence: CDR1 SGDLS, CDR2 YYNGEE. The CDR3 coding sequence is TGTGCCAGCAGCGTGGGGACAGAACAAGAGACCCAGTACTTC. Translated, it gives CASSVGTEQETQYF.

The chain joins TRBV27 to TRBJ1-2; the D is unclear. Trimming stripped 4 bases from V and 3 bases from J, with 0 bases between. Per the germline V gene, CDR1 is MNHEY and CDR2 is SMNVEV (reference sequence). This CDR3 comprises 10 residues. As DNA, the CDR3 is TGTGCCAGCAGTTACTATGGCTACACCTTC. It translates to CASSYYGYTF.

The CDR3 sequence is CASSLDSGGYEQYF. In nucleotides, the CDR3 is TGTGCCAGCAGCTTAGATTCAGGGGGGTACGAGCAGTACTTC. This chain connects TRBV11-2 to TRBJ2-7; D is perhaps TRBD1 (7 bases). Germline V lookup: CDR1 SGHAT, CDR2 FQNNGV. The CDR3 runs 14 residues. Trimming took 0 bases from V and 4 from J, leaving 10 bases between them.

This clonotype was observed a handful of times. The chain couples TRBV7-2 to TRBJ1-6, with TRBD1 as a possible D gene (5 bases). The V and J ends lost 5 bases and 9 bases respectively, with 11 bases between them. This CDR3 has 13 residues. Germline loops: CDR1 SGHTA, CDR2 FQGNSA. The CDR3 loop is CASSPGWSSPLHF. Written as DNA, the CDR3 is TGTGCCAGCAGCCCAGGGTGGAGTTCACCCCTCCACTTT.

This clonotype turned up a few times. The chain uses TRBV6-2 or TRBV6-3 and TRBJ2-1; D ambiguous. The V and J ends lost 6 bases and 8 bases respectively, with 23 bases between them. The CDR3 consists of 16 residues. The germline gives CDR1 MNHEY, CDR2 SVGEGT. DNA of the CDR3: TGTGCCAGCAGCACCCCTCCTAGAAATTGTATCCATGAGCAGTTCTTC. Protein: CASSTPPRNCIHEQFF.

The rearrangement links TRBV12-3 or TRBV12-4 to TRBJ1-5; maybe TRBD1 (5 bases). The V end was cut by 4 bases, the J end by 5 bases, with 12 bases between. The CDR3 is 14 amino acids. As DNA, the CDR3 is TGTGCCAGCAGTTGGGGGGACCCCTATCAGCCCCAGCATTTT. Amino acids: CASSWGDPYQPQHF.

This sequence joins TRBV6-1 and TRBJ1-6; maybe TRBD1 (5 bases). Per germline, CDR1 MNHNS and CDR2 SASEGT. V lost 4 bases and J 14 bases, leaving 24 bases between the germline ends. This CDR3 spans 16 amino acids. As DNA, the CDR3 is TGTGCCAGCAGTGTGAACCGTCCCGGGGCGGGAGAGGCCCTCCACTTT. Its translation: CASSVNRPGAGEALHF.

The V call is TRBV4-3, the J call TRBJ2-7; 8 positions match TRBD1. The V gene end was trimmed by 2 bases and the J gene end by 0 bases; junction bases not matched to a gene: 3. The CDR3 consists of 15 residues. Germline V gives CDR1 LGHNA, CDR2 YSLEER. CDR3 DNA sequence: TGCGCCAGCAGCCAACAAGGGACAGGCTCCTACGAGCAGTACTTC. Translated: CASSQQGTGSYEQYF.

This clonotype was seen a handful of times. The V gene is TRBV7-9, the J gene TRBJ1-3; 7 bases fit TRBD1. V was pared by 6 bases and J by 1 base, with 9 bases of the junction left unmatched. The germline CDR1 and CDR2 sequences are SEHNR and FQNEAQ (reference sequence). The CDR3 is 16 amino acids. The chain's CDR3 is CASRDQGGTSGNTIYF. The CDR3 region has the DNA TGTGCCAGCAGAGATCAGGGGGGAACGTCTGGAAACACCATATATTTT. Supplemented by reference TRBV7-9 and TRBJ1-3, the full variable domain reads DTGVSQNPRHKITKRGQNVTFRCDPISEHNRLYWYRQTLGQGPEFLTYFQNEAQLEKSRLLSDRFSAERPKGSFSTLEIQRTEQGDSAMYLCASRDQGGTSGNTIYFGEGSWLTVV.

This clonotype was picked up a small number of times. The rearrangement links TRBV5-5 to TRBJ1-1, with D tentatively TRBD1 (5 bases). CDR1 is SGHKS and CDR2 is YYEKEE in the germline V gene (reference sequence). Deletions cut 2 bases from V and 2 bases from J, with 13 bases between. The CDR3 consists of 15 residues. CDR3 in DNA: TGTGCCAGCAGCTTCGGGGGAGGGCTCAACACTGAAGCTTTCTTT. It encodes CASSFGGGLNTEAFF.

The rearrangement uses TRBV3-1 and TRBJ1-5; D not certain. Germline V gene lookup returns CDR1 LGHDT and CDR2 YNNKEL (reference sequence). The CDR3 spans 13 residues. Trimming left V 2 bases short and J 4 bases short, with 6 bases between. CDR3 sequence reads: CASSQYENQPQHF. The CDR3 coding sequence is TGTGCCAGCAGCCAATACGAGAATCAGCCCCAGCATTTT.

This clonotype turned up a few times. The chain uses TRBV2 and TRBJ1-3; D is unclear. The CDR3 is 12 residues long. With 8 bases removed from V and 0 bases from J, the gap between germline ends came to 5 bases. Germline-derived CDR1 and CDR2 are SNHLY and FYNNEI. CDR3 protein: CASLRSGNTIYF. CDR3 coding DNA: TGTGCCAGCCTCCGCTCTGGAAACACCATATATTTT.

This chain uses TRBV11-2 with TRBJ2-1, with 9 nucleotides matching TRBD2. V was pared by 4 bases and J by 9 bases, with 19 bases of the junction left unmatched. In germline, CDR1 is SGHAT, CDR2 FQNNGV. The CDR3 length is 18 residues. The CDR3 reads CASSSLRRAGGRLIEQFF. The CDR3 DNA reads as TGTGCCAGCAGCTCCCTCAGGAGAGCGGGAGGACGACTAATTGAGCAGTTCTTC.